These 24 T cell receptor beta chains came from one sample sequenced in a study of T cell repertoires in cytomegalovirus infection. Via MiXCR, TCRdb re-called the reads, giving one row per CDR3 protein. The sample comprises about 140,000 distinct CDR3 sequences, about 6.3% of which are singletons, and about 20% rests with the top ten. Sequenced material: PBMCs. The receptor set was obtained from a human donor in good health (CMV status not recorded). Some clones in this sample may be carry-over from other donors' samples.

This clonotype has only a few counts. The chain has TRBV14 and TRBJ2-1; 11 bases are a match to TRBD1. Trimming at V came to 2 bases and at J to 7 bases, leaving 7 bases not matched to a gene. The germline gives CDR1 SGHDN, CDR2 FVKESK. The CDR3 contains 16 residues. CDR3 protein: CASSQSRGQGVNEQFF. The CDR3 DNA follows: TGTGCCAGCAGCCAAAGTCGGGGACAGGGGGTAAATGAGCAGTTCTTC.

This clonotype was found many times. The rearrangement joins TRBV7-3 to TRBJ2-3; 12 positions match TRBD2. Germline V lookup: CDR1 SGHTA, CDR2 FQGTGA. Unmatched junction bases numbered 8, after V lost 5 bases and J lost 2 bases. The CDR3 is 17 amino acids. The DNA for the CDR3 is TGTGCCAGCAGCGATGGACTAGCGGGGCCTTTCACAGATACGCAGTATTTT. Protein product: CASSDGLAGPFTDTQYF.

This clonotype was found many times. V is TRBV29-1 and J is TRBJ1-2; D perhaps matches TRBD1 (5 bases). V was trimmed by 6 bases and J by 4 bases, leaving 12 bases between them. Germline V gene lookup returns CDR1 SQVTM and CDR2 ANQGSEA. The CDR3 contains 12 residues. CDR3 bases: TGCAGCGTCCTCAGCCAGGGCTATGGCTACACCTTC. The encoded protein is CSVLSQGYGYTF.

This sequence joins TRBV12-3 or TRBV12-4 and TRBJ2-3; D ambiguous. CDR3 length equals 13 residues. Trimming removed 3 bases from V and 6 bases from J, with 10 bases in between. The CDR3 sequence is CASSFGQGDTQYF. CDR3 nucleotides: TGTGCCAGCAGTTTTGGCCAAGGGGATACGCAGTATTTT.

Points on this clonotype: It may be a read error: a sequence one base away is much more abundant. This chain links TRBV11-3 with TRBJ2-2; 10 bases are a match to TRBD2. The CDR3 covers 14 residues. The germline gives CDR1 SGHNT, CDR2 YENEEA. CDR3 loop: CVSSPLAGAGELFF. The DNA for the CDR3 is TGTGTCAGCTCCCCGCTAGCGGGGGCCGGGGAGCTGTTTTTT.

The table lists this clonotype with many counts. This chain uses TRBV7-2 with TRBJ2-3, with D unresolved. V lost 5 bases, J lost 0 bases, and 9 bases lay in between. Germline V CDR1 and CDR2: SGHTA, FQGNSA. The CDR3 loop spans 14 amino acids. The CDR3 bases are TGTGCCAGCAGCCAACTTACTAGCACAGATACGCAGTATTTT. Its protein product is CASSQLTSTDTQYF.

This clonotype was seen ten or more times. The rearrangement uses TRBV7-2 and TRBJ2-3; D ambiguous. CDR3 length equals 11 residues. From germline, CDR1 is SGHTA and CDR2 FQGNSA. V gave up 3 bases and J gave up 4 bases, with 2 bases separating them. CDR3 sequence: CASSFPDTQYF. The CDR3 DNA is TGTGCCAGCAGCTTCCCAGATACGCAGTATTTT.

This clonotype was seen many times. CDR3 sequence reads: CASLYQGGGTDTQYF. CDR3 bases: TGTGCCAGCCTTTATCAGGGCGGAGGCACAGATACGCAGTATTTT. V and J are TRBV28 and TRBJ2-3; possibly TRBD1 for D (5 bases). CDR3 size: 15 residues. From germline, CDR1 is MDHEN and CDR2 SYDVKM. V lost 8 bases, J lost 1 base, and 16 bases lay in between.

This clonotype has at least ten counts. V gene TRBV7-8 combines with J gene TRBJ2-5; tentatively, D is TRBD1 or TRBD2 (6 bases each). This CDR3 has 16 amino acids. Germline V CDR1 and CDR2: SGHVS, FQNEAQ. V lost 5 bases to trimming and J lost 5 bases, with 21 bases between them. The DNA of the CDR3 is TGTGCCAGCAGCAGCTTGGCCGGGCAGGGGAGGGAGACCCAGTACTTC. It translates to CASSSLAGQGRETQYF.

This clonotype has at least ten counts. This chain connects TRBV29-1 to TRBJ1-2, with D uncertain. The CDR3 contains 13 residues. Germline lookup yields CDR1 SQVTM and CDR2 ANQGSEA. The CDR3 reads CSNKVGRLYGYTF. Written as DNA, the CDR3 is TGCAGTAACAAGGTTGGCAGGCTCTATGGCTACACCTTC.

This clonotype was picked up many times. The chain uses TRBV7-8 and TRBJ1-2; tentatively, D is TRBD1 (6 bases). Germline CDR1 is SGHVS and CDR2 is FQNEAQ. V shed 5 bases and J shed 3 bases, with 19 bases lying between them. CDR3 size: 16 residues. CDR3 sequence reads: CASSPAGTMSYYGYTF. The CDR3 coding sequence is TGTGCCAGCAGCCCGGCGGGGACAATGAGTTACTATGGCTACACCTTC.

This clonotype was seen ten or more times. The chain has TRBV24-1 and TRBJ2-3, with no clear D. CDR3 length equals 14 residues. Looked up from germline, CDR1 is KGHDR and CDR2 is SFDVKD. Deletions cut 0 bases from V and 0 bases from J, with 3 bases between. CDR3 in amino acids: CATSDLGSTDTQYF. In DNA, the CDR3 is TGTGCCACCAGTGATTTGGGGAGCACAGATACGCAGTATTTT.

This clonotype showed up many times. The CDR3: CASSRGGYDEAFF. CDR3 DNA: TGTGCCAGCAGCCGGGGGGGGTACGATGAAGCTTTCTTT. The chain recombines TRBV25-1 with TRBJ1-1; TRBD1 is a possible D gene (5 bases). From germline, CDR1 is MGHDK and CDR2 SYGVNS. This CDR3 contains 13 residues. V was pared by 6 bases and J by 7 bases, with 15 bases between.

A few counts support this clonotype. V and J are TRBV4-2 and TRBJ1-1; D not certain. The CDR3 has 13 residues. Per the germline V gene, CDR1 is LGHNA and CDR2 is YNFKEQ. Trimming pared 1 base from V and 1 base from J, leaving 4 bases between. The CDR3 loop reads CASSQAGNTEAFF. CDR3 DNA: TGTGCCAGCAGCCAAGCGGGGAACACTGAAGCTTTCTTT.

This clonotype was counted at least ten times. CDR3 region: CASSSPGNEQFF. CDR3 bases: TGTGCCAGCAGCTCCCCGGGGAATGAGCAGTTCTTC. The chain has TRBV11-3 and TRBJ2-1; a possible D gene is TRBD2 (5 bases). Germline-derived CDR1 and CDR2 are SGHNT and YENEEA. The CDR3 is 12 amino acids. The V end lost 4 bases, the J end lost 7 bases, and 8 bases lay between the germline ends.

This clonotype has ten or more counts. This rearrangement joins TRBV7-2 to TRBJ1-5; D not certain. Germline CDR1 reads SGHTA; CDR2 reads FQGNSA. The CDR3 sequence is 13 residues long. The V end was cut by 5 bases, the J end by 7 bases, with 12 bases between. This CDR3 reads CASSRGSPQPQHF. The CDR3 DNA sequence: TGTGCCAGCAGCCGCGGGAGCCCCCAGCCCCAGCATTTT.

The CDR3 protein is CAITEGNGYTF. CDR3 coding DNA: TGTGCCATCACGGAGGGGAATGGCTACACCTTC. The V call is TRBV10-3, the J call TRBJ1-2; D possibly corresponds to TRBD1 (5 bases). Germline assignment: CDR1 ENHRY and CDR2 SYGVKD. Trimming removed 7 bases at V and 6 bases at J, with 9 bases between. The CDR3 extends over 11 amino acids.

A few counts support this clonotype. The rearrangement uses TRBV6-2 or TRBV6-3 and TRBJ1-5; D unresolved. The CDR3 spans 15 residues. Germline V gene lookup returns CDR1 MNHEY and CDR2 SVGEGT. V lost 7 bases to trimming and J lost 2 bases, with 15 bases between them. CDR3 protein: CASTQSLRGNQPQHF. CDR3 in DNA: TGTGCCAGCACCCAATCGTTGAGGGGCAATCAGCCCCAGCATTTT.

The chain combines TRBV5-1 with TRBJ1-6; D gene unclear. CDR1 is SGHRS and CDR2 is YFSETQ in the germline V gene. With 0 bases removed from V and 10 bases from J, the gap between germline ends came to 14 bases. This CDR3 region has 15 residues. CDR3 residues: CASSLDGRRESPLHF. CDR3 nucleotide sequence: TGCGCCAGCAGCTTGGATGGACGTCGGGAATCACCCCTCCACTTT.

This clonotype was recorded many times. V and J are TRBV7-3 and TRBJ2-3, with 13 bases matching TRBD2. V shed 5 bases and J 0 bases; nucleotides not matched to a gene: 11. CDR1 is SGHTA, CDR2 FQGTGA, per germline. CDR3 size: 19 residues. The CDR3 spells CASSVRLAGGPTSTDTQYF. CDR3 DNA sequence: TGTGCCAGCAGCGTGAGACTAGCGGGGGGCCCTACTAGCACAGATACGCAGTATTTT.

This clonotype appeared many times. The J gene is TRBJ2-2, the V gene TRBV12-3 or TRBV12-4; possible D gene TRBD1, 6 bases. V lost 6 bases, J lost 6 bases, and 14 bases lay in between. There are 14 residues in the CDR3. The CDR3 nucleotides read TGTGCCAGCAGGGGAAGACAGGCCCCCGGGGAGCTGTTTTTT. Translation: CASRGRQAPGELFF.

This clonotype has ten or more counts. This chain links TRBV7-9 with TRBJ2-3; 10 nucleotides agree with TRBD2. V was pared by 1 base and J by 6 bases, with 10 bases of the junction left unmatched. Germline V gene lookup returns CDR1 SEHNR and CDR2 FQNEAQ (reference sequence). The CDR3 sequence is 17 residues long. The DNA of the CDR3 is TGTGCCAGCAGCTTAGAAGCCCTAGCGGGGGCGTCTGATACGCAGTATTTT. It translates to CASSLEALAGASDTQYF.

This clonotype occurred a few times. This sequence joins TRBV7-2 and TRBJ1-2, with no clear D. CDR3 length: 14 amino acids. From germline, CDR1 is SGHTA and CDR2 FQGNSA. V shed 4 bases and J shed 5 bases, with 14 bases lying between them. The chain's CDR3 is CASSSRVTGYGYTF. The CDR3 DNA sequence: TGTGCCAGCAGCTCAAGGGTCACGGGATATGGCTACACCTTC.

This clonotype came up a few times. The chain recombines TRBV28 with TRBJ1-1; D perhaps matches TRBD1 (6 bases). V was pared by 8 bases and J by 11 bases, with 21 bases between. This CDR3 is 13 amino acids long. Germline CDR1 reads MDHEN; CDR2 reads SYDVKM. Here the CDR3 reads CASVASGPGVAFF. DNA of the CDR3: TGTGCCAGCGTGGCTTCAGGTCCAGGGGTGGCTTTCTTT.